A selection of T cell receptor beta chains follows, all from one sample in a study of shared clonotypes between healthy human individuals. Profiling relied on immunoSEQ multiplex PCR, and the TCRdb table lists in-frame clones only, not all of them. This sample has a few million clones; approximately 94% occur once, and the top ten carry approximately 0.13%. Specimen: naive CD4+ T cells sorted from blood. Every receptor here comes from a man younger than 30 in good health. Each CDR3 is given with its conserved first and last residue. A D gene is named only where the DNA matches it firmly. Rows may omit the clone size; those that give it use once, few, many or a size class.

V: TRBV21-1
J: TRBJ2-7
size: NA
D: NA
CDR3: CASSIGYEQYF
DNA: TGTGCCAGCAGCATCGGTTACGAGCAGTACTTC

V: TRBV10-3
J: TRBJ2-1
size: NA
D: TRBD2
CDR3: CATKTSGGANEQFF
DNA: TGTGCCACCAAGACTAGCGGGGGGGCCAATGAGCAGTTCTTC

V: TRBV28
J: TRBJ1-5
size: once
D: NA
CDR3: CASSPGGSTRNQPQHF
DNA: TGTGCCAGCAGTCCTGGCGGGAGCACCCGCAATCAGCCCCAGCATTTT

V: TRBV6-5
J: TRBJ1-2
size: once
D: NA
CDR3: CASGTYPNYGYTF
DNA: TGTGCCAGCGGGACATACCCTAACTATGGCTACACCTTC

V: TRBV9
J: TRBJ2-3
size: NA
D: NA
CDR3: CASSVAPDTQYF
DNA: TGTGCCAGCAGCGTAGCTCCAGATACGCAGTATTTT

V: TRBV19
J: TRBJ1-5
size: NA
D: NA
CDR3: CASRGGFGNQPQHF
DNA: TGTGCCAGTAGAGGGGGATTTGGCAATCAGCCCCAGCATTTT

V: TRBV27
J: TRBJ1-2
size: NA
D: NA
CDR3: CASGTGSYYGYTF
DNA: TGTGCCAGCGGAACAGGGAGCTACTATGGCTACACCTTC

V: TRBV11-2
J: TRBJ2-7
size: NA
D: NA
CDR3: CASSRSDSYEQYF
DNA: TGTGCCAGCAGCCGATCGGACAGCTACGAGCAGTACTTC

V: TRBV18
J: TRBJ1-3
size: NA
D: NA
CDR3: CASSPEQILVGTIYF
DNA: TGTGCCAGCTCACCAGAACAGATCCTTGTGGGCACCATATATTTT

V: TRBV7-9
J: TRBJ1-6
size: NA
D: TRBD1
CDR3: CASSLATGDSYNSPLHF
DNA: TGTGCCAGCAGCTTAGCCACAGGGGACTCCTATAATTCACCCCTCCACTTT

V: TRBV5-5
J: TRBJ2-7
size: once
D: NA
CDR3: CASRLGTGKYEQYF
DNA: TGTGCCAGCAGGTTGGGCACCGGGAAATACGAGCAGTACTTC

V: TRBV19
J: TRBJ1-3
size: once
D: TRBD1
CDR3: CASSWTGGGNTIYF
DNA: TGTGCCAGTAGTTGGACAGGGGGCGGAAACACCATATATTTT

V: TRBV6-1
J: TRBJ2-2
size: NA
D: NA
CDR3: CASFVPTNTGELFF
DNA: TGTGCCAGCTTTGTCCCAACGAACACCGGGGAGCTGTTTTTT

V: TRBV5-1
J: TRBJ2-7
size: once
D: TRBD2
CDR3: CASSPAGGQRSSYEQYF
DNA: TGCGCCAGCAGCCCGGCGGGGGGCCAAAGGAGCTCCTACGAGCAGTACTTC

V: TRBV6-4
J: TRBJ1-3
size: NA
D: NA
CDR3: CASSLTDRPGNTIYF
DNA: TGTGCCAGCAGTCTTACTGACAGGCCTGGAAACACCATATATTTT

V: TRBV6-6
J: TRBJ2-5
size: NA
D: NA
CDR3: CASSYLTGRETQYF
DNA: TGTGCCAGCAGTTACCTAACGGGCCGGGAGACCCAGTACTTC

V: TRBV5-1
J: TRBJ2-7
size: NA
D: NA
CDR3: CASSLGQALDEQYF
DNA: TGCGCCAGCAGCTTGGGACAGGCCCTCGACGAGCAGTACTTC

V: TRBV15
J: TRBJ1-3
size: NA
D: NA
CDR3: CATSRDPAKAGNTIYF
DNA: TGTGCCACCAGCAGAGATCCCGCCAAGGCTGGAAACACCATATATTTT

V: TRBV15
J: TRBJ1-5
size: NA
D: NA
CDR3: CATSRDTQPQHF
DNA: TGTGCCACCAGCAGAGATACTCAGCCCCAGCATTTT

V: TRBV10-1
J: TRBJ2-3
size: NA
D: TRBD2
CDR3: CASSESINLAGDTDTQYF
DNA: TGCGCCAGCAGTGAGTCGATTAATTTAGCGGGGGACACAGATACGCAGTATTTT

V: TRBV4-1
J: TRBJ2-2
size: NA
D: TRBD2
CDR3: CASSQEGSGRSTGELFF
DNA: TGCGCCAGCAGCCAAGAAGGCAGCGGGAGGTCGACCGGGGAGCTGTTTTTT

V: TRBV6-5
J: TRBJ2-7
size: NA
D: TRBD1
CDR3: CASSPQGAIGEQYF
DNA: TGTGCCAGCAGCCCTCAGGGGGCGATAGGAGAGCAGTACTTC

V: TRBV6-5
J: TRBJ2-6
size: once
D: TRBD1
CDR3: CASSSGTGFGANVLTF
DNA: TGTGCCAGCAGTTCCGGGACAGGGTTTGGGGCCAACGTCCTGACTTTC

V: TRBV30
J: TRBJ1-2
size: NA
D: NA
CDR3: CAWSVEGPRGYGYTF
DNA: TGTGCCTGGAGTGTAGAGGGCCCTAGGGGCTATGGCTACACCTTC

V: TRBV12-5
J: TRBJ2-5
size: NA
D: NA
CDR3: CASGLDPGETQYF
DNA: TGTGCTAGTGGTTTGGACCCGGGGGAGACCCAGTACTTC